The clone carrying this T cell receptor (beta chain) was seen just once. The data derive from a study of blood T cell repertoires in COVID-19. Across the whole study: Samples taken during acute and convalescent COVID-19 were collected in the United States, Italy and Spain. T cells, B-cell-depleted T cells, or PBMCs provided the cDNA or gDNA that served as material.

Methods used by the authors: Amplification of reference gene primers provided the estimated nucleated cell counts. Assay: immunoSEQ multiplex PCR; the TCRdb copy retains only in-frame clones and omits some. V, J and clone size were drawn from that table, and D and trimming were deduced from the DNA. The table shows 130,000 to 150,000 clones, with 87% occurring only once. Germline lookup yields CDR1 MDHEN and CDR2 SYDVKM. V lost 7 bases and J lost 5, with 19 bases in between. This CDR3 has 15 residues. The sequence was obtained from an elderly man with acute or convalescent COVID-19. The chain combines TRBV28 with TRBJ2-3; a weak D match, TRBD2 (5 bases). The specimen sequenced was peripheral blood. The CDR3 DNA reads as TGTGCCAGCAATGAAGGCGGAGGCCCGGGAGATACGCAGTATTTT. Protein product: CASNEGGGPGDTQYF.